These 22 T cell receptor beta chains originate from one sample sequenced in a study of response to subunit inactivated influenza vaccine. One entry per CDR3 protein results from TCRdb running MiXCR on the RT-PCR reads. The table includes 500,000 to 750,000 distinct CDR3 sequences, approximately 15% detected once. Sample: PBMCs from blood, taken 11 to 12 days after vaccination. These receptors were collected from a man aged 45 to 65 who received an inactivated influenza vaccine.

V is TRBV19 and J is TRBJ2-5; D ambiguous. The V and J ends lost 0 bases and 2 bases respectively, with 4 bases between them. Germline CDR1 reads LNHDA; CDR2 reads SQIVND (reference sequence). The CDR3 loop spans 13 amino acids. DNA of the CDR3: TGTGCCAGTAGTATAGAGGGGCAAGAGACCCAGTACTTC. Translation gives CASSIEGQETQYF.

J is TRBJ2-3 and V is TRBV6-4, with 12 bases that match TRBD2. CDR3 size: 14 residues. Germline V lookup: CDR1 MRHNA, CDR2 SNTAGT. The J segment lost 5 bases and the V segment lost 6 bases, leaving 3 bases of the junction unmatched. CDR3 bases: TGTGCCAGCAGCCGACTAGCGGGGGAAGATACGCAGTATTTT. This gives the protein CASSRLAGEDTQYF.

This clonotype was detected a few times. The gene calls are TRBV20-1 and TRBJ2-3; the D gene is possibly TRBD2 (6 bases). CDR1 and CDR2 from the germline V gene are DFQATT and SNEGSKA (reference sequence). This CDR3 comprises 13 residues. The V end lost 3 bases, the J end lost 2 bases, and 9 bases lay between the germline ends. CDR3 DNA sequence: TGCAGTGCTAGTCGGAGGGCCACAGATACGCAGTATTTT. Amino acid sequence: CSASRRATDTQYF.

Notes on this clonotype: Germline and junction disagree at one end, which may indicate a read error. The V call is TRBV5-5, the J call TRBJ2-6; tentative D call: TRBD1 (5 bases). Germline assignment: CDR1 SGHKS and CDR2 YYEKEE (reference sequence). The CDR3 contains 16 residues. This chain's CDR3 is CASSPGHNSGANVLNF. CDR3 nucleotide sequence: TGTGCCAGCAGCCCCGGACACAACTCTGGGGCCAACGTCCTGAATTTC.

In this sample, this clonotype turned up many times. The chain combines TRBV6-1 with TRBJ2-2; the match to TRBD1 covers 8 bases. After removal of 4 bases from V and 2 bases from J, the junction contained 3 bases not matched to a gene. CDR1 is MNHNS, CDR2 SASEGT, per germline. CDR3 length: 15 amino acids. The CDR3 loop reads CASSAGTGNTGELFF. The CDR3 DNA sequence: TGTGCCAGCAGTGCCGGGACAGGAAACACCGGGGAGCTGTTTTTT.

In this sample, this clonotype turned up a few times. This chain connects TRBV12-3 or TRBV12-4 to TRBJ2-3; 9 bases are a match to TRBD1. The J segment lost 2 bases and the V segment lost 3 bases, leaving 3 bases of the junction unmatched. The CDR3 is made up of 15 amino acids. CDR3 protein: CASSFGTGITDTQYF. The DNA for the CDR3 is TGTGCCAGCAGTTTCGGGACAGGGATCACAGATACGCAGTATTTT.

The chain combines TRBV7-2 with TRBJ2-7; 7 nucleotides agree with TRBD2. The J segment lost 3 bases and the V segment lost 4 bases, leaving 15 bases of the junction unmatched. This CDR3 comprises 17 residues. Germline V gene sequence: CDR1 SGHTA, CDR2 FQGNSA. CDR3 sequence reads: CASSSPSRSGLVYEQYF. CDR3 DNA sequence: TGTGCCAGCAGCTCCCCTTCCCGGAGCGGACTAGTCTACGAGCAGTACTTC.

This clonotype occurred a few times. This rearrangement joins TRBV27 to TRBJ2-5, with D hard to call. The CDR3 length is 13 residues. The germline gives CDR1 MNHEY, CDR2 SMNVEV (reference sequence). V was clipped by 6 bases and J by 2 bases, with 10 bases between them. CDR3 sequence reads: CASRPFGQETQYF. The CDR3 nucleotides read TGTGCCAGCAGGCCCTTCGGGCAAGAGACCCAGTACTTC.

This clonotype was recorded a few times. The rearrangement links TRBV20-1 to TRBJ2-5; TRBD2 agrees at 10 bases. The CDR3 is made up of 17 amino acids. Trimming took 4 bases from V and 7 from J; bases not matched to a gene: 18. CDR1 is DFQATT and CDR2 is SNEGSKA in the germline V gene (reference sequence). The CDR3, as DNA: TGCAGTGCTACCCTGGGTAGCGGGGGGACCCGGTTGGGGACCCAGTACTTC. Its protein is CSATLGSGGTRLGTQYF.

A few counts support this clonotype. Being one base from a much bigger clone, this may be a read error. V is TRBV25-1 and J is TRBJ2-7, with 7 bases identical to TRBD2. The CDR3 has 14 residues. V lost 6 bases to trimming and J lost 6 bases; unmatched junction nucleotides: 11. Germline values: CDR1 MGHDK, CDR2 SYGVNS. CDR3 region: CASSRLATFSEQYF. The CDR3 nucleotides read TGTGCCAGCAGCCGACTAGCTACCTTCTCCGAGCAGTACTTC.

The chain couples TRBV28 to TRBJ2-3; 7 bases align to TRBD1. CDR1 is MDHEN and CDR2 is SYDVKM in the germline V gene. The length of the CDR3 is 16 residues. Trimming cost V 7 bases and J 4 bases; bases outside gene matches: 14. CDR3 in DNA: TGTGCCAGCAACCTACTATTACAGGGGCGGCCAGATACGCAGTATTTT. This sequence encodes CASNLLLQGRPDTQYF.

This clonotype was counted at least ten times. This chain links TRBV10-3 with TRBJ2-7; 9 nucleotides align to TRBD2. Trimming cost V 0 bases and J 4 bases; bases outside gene matches: 4. CDR1 and CDR2 (germline): ENHRY, SYGVKD. This CDR3 has 15 residues. CDR3 sequence reads: CAISESGREGYEQYF. CDR3 coding DNA: TGTGCCATCAGTGAGTCGGGGCGGGAGGGTTACGAGCAGTACTTC.

The V and J genes are TRBV3-1 and TRBJ2-1, with D unresolved. Deletions cut 3 bases from V and 4 bases from J, with 7 bases between. Germline assignment: CDR1 LGHDT and CDR2 YNNKEL (reference sequence). This CDR3 region has 13 residues. The DNA of the CDR3 is TGTGCCAGCAGCCACCCTGGTTACAATGAGCAGTTCTTC. Protein sequence: CASSHPGYNEQFF.

The CDR3 region has the DNA TGTGCCAGCAGTCTTCAGACAAATACCTACGAGCAGTACTTC. The encoded protein is CASSLQTNTYEQYF. The chain recombines TRBV6-2 or TRBV6-3 with TRBJ2-7; D remains unclear. The CDR3 contains 14 residues. The V gene lost 5 bases and the J gene lost 2 bases, with 13 bases spanning the gap. Germline V gives CDR1 MNHEY, CDR2 SVGEGT.

The chain carries TRBV7-6 and TRBJ2-6; D is possibly TRBD1 or TRBD2 (5 bases each). CDR1 and CDR2 (germline): SGHVS, FNYEAQ. Between the trimmed V and J ends, which lost 5 bases and 2 bases, there was a span of 19 bases. This CDR3 is 18 amino acids long. CDR3 coding DNA: TGTGCCAGCAGCCCTAACTATGGGGCTAGCCCTGGGGCCAACGTCCTGACTTTC. As protein: CASSPNYGASPGANVLTF.

In its sample, this clonotype was seen a few times. The V gene is TRBV7-9, the J gene TRBJ2-5, with D possibly matching TRBD1 (6 bases). In germline, CDR1 is SEHNR, CDR2 FQNEAQ (reference sequence). V was pared by 9 bases and J by 8 bases, with 16 bases between. This CDR3 is 12 amino acids long. In DNA, the CDR3 is TGTGCCAGTACGTTGGGGGCATCTACCCAGTACTTC. Residues: CASTLGASTQYF. The full variable domain, in which reference TRBV7-9 and TRBJ2-5 provide the parts outside the CDR3, is DTGVSQNPRHKITKRGQNVTFRCDPISEHNRLYWYRQTLGQGPEFLTYFQNEAQLEKSRLLSDRFSAERPKGSFSTLEIQRTEQGDSAMYLCASTLGASTQYFGPGTRLLVL.

The V and J genes are TRBV28 and TRBJ1-3; D gene unclear. The CDR3 runs to 15 residues. V shed 1 base and J shed 0 bases, with 7 bases lying between them. Germline values: CDR1 MDHEN, CDR2 SYDVKM. The CDR3: CASSLFTRSGNTIYF. CDR3 in DNA: TGTGCCAGCAGTTTATTCACCCGCTCTGGAAACACCATATATTTT.

This clonotype was seen a handful of times. The genes are TRBV15 and TRBJ2-5; unclear D gene. CDR1 and CDR2 (germline): LNHNV, YYDKDF (reference sequence). Trimming took 6 bases from V and 1 from J, leaving 9 bases between them. This CDR3 is built from 13 residues. CDR3 region: CATSFWIQETQYF. The CDR3 coding sequence is TGTGCCACCAGTTTTTGGATCCAAGAGACCCAGTACTTC.

The V and J genes are TRBV28 and TRBJ2-1; D perhaps matches TRBD2 (6 bases). Germline CDR1 reads MDHEN; CDR2 reads SYDVKM. CDR3 length: 12 residues. Trimming took off 1 base at V and 9 bases at J, with 7 bases between the two ends. Here the CDR3 DNA reads TGTGCCAGCAGTTTATTCGGGGGTGAGCAGTTCTTC. As protein: CASSLFGGEQFF.

This clonotype has more than one count but fewer than ten. The chain carries TRBV12-3 or TRBV12-4 and TRBJ2-7; TRBD2 might be the D (6 bases). This CDR3 has 15 residues. The ends were cut back, 6 bases at V and 0 bases at J, with 15 bases in the middle. The CDR3 sequence: CASSLTGTSSYEQYF. As DNA, the CDR3 is TGTGCCAGCAGCTTGACCGGGACTTCCTCCTACGAGCAGTACTTC.

This clonotype was found many times. This chain links TRBV5-1 with TRBJ2-2; the D is unclear. V gave up 2 bases and J gave up 4 bases, with 12 bases separating them. Germline CDR1 reads SGHRS; CDR2 reads YFSETQ. The CDR3 has 15 residues. The CDR3 protein is CASSLWAETTGELFF. CDR3 nucleotide sequence: TGCGCCAGCAGCTTATGGGCCGAAACCACCGGGGAGCTGTTTTTT.

This clonotype was detected only a few times. The chain recombines TRBV4-1 with TRBJ1-1, with TRBD1 as a possible D gene (6 bases). This CDR3 has 15 amino acids. Germline CDR1 MGHRA, CDR2 YSYEKL. The V and J ends lost 2 bases and 1 base respectively, with 11 bases between them. The CDR3 DNA follows: TGCGCCAGCAGCCAAAACAGGGAGGGGAACACTGAAGCTTTCTTT. Amino acids: CASSQNREGNTEAFF.